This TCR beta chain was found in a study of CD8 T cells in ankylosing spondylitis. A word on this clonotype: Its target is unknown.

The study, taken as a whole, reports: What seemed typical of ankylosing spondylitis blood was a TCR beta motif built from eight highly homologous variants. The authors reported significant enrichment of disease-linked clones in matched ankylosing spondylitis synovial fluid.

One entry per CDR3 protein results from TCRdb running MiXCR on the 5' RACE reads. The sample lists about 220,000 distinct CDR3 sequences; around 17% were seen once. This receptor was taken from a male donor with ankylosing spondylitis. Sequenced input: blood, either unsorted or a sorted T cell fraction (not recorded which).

The CDR3 sequence is CASRPLPGYEQYF. Here the CDR3 DNA reads TGTGCCAGCAGGCCCCTTCCGGGTTACGAGCAGTACTTC. The genes are TRBV5-5 and TRBJ2-7, with unresolved D. CDR1 is SGHKS and CDR2 is YYEKEE in the germline V gene (reference sequence). The CDR3 covers 13 residues. Trimming took 5 bases from V and 4 from J, leaving 13 bases between them. The variable domain in full, completed from reference TRBV5-5 and TRBJ2-7, reads DAGVTQSPTHLIKTRGQQVTLRCSPISGHKSVSWYQQVLGQGPQFIFQYYEKEERGRGNFPDRFSARQFPNYSSELNVNALLLGDSALYLCASRPLPGYEQYFGPGTRLTVT.